A single sample is the source of the 21 T cell receptor beta chains below, sequenced in a study of blood T cell repertoires in COVID-19. Profiling relied on immunoSEQ multiplex PCR, and the TCRdb table lists in-frame clones only, not all of them. The table has tens of thousands of clones, around 92% seen once. Material: peripheral blood. The receptors were sampled from a human donor with active COVID-19. The donor label of this sample is uncertain.

The rearrangement uses TRBV30 and TRBJ1-2; D remains unclear. V lost 2 bases and J 4 bases, leaving 8 bases between the germline ends. This CDR3 has 12 amino acids. Per the germline V gene, CDR1 is GTSNPN and CDR2 is SVGIG (reference sequence). The chain's CDR3 is CAWSSGLYGYTF. Here the CDR3 DNA reads TGTGCCTGGAGTTCTGGGCTCTATGGCTACACCTTC. Using reference TRBV30 and TRBJ1-2 for the parts outside the CDR3, the full variable domain is SQTIHQWPATLVQPVGSPLSLECTVEGTSNPNLYWYRQAAGRGLQLLFYSVGIGQISSEVPQNLSASRPQDRQFILSSKKLLLSDSGFYLCAWSSGLYGYTFGSGTRLTVV.

The chain couples TRBV5-6 to TRBJ1-5; D uncertain. Trimming removed 0 bases at V and 1 base at J, with 8 bases between. The CDR3 consists of 15 residues. Germline V gene lookup returns CDR1 SGHDT and CDR2 YYEEEE. The CDR3 DNA is TGTGCCAGCAGCTTGGGCAGAATGAGCAATCAGCCCCAGCATTTT. It is translated as CASSLGRMSNQPQHF.

This clone appeared a few times. This rearrangement joins TRBV28 to TRBJ2-4, with 10 bases that match TRBD1. CDR1 MDHEN and CDR2 SYDVKM come from the germline V gene. Trimming took 5 bases from V and 2 from J; bases not matched to a gene: 3. The CDR3 contains 15 residues. The chain's CDR3 is CASSDRGRSKNIQYF. The CDR3 coding sequence is TGTGCCAGCAGTGACAGGGGGCGCTCCAAAAACATTCAGTACTTC.

V usage is TRBV7-9 and J usage is TRBJ1-2, with D perhaps matching TRBD1 (5 bases). The germline CDR1 and CDR2 sequences are SEHNR and FQNEAQ (reference sequence). Trimming shortened V by 4 bases and J by 6 bases, and 15 bases separated the two germline ends. The CDR3 loop spans 14 amino acids. The CDR3 bases are TGTGCCAGCAGCTGGACCGGCCAGGGCCATGGCTACACCTTC. Residues: CASSWTGQGHGYTF.

The gene calls are TRBV6-5 and TRBJ1-6; D possibly corresponds to TRBD1 (6 bases). There are 14 residues in the CDR3. The V gene's germline CDR1 is MNHEY and CDR2 SVGAGI. Trimming removed 7 bases from V and 5 bases from J, with 12 bases in between. The CDR3 loop is CASNSDRDNSPLHF. The DNA for the CDR3 is TGTGCCAGCAACTCGGACAGAGATAATTCACCCCTCCACTTT.

The chain is built from TRBV5-1 and TRBJ1-2, with D possibly being TRBD1 (5 bases). The germline V and J ends were trimmed by 5 bases and 6 bases, with 14 bases remaining between them. Germline assignment: CDR1 SGHRS and CDR2 YFSETQ. This CDR3 is built from 13 residues. The CDR3 DNA reads as TGCGCCAGCAGAAGGGGCCCAGGTGATGGCTACACCTTC. Translating it yields CASRRGPGDGYTF. The full variable domain, with the rest looked up from reference TRBV5-1 and TRBJ1-2, is KAGVTQTPRYLIKTRGQQVTLSCSPISGHRSVSWYQQTPGQGLQFLFEYFSETQRNKGNFPGRFSGRQFSNSRSEMNVSTLELGDSALYLCASRRGPGDGYTFGSGTRLTVV.

The chain joins TRBV7-2 to TRBJ2-1, with 8 nucleotides matching TRBD2. This CDR3 contains 15 residues. CDR1 SGHTA and CDR2 FQGNSA come from the germline V gene. Trimming cost V 5 bases and J 9 bases; bases outside gene matches: 12. The CDR3 DNA follows: TGTGCCAGCAGCCCGAGCGGGAGCGGAGGGACTGAGCAGTTCTTC. Its protein product is CASSPSGSGGTEQFF. The full variable domain, in which reference TRBV7-2 and TRBJ2-1 provide the parts outside the CDR3, is GAGVSQSPSNKVTEKGKDVELRCDPISGHTALYWYRQSLGQGLEFLIYFQGNSAPDKSGLPSDRFSAERTGGSVSTLTIQRTQQEDSAVYLCASSPSGSGGTEQFFGPGTRLTVL.

The genes are TRBV7-3 and TRBJ1-1; 8 positions match TRBD1. CDR1 and CDR2 (germline): SGHTA, FQGTGA. The CDR3 has 13 amino acids. V was clipped by 4 bases and J by 7 bases; unmatched bases: 5. The CDR3 DNA reads TGTGCCAGCAGCTCCCCAGGGGGCGGTGAAGCTTTCTTT. Protein sequence: CASSSPGGGEAFF. Supplemented by reference TRBV7-3 and TRBJ1-1, the full variable domain reads GAGVSQTPSNKVTEKGKYVELRCDPISGHTALYWYRQSLGQGPEFLIYFQGTGAADDSGLPNDRFFAVRPEGSVSTLKIQRTERGDSAVYLCASSSPGGGEAFFGQGTRLTVV.

This clone was detected only once. This chain connects TRBV2 to TRBJ2-1, with D tentatively TRBD1 (6 bases). Germline CDR1 reads SNHLY; CDR2 reads FYNNEI. This CDR3 is built from 13 residues. V was pared by 6 bases and J by 10 bases, with 16 bases between. CDR3 bases: TGTGCCAGCAGGCCAACAGGGAAGGGCGAGCAGTTCTTC. It translates to CASRPTGKGEQFF.

The sample holds one count of this clone. The V gene is TRBV5-1, the J gene TRBJ2-2, with D hard to call. Germline V gene data show CDR1 as SGHRS and CDR2 as YFSETQ. The CDR3 covers 14 residues. V was trimmed by 2 bases and J by 3 bases, leaving 8 bases between them. Here the CDR3 reads CASSFDGYTGELFF. CDR3 bases: TGCGCCAGCAGCTTCGACGGGTACACCGGGGAGCTGTTTTTT.

This chain connects TRBV12-1 to TRBJ1-4; the table calls TRBD1, which could not be checked here. TRBV12-1 is labeled a pseudogene. The CDR3 contains 18 residues. CDR3 in amino acids: CASSFQQGLLATNEKLFF. The CDR3 DNA is TGTGCCAGCAGCTTCCAACAGGGATTACTGGCCACTAATGAAAAACTGTTTTTT.

This clone was observed a few times. The CDR3, as DNA: TGTGCCAGCAGCTATGGACTAGCGGGTACCTACGAGCAGTACTTC. The encoded protein is CASSYGLAGTYEQYF. This chain connects TRBV5-4 to TRBJ2-7; 11 bases map to TRBD2. Germline-derived CDR1 and CDR2 are SGHNT and YYREEE (reference sequence). The length of the CDR3 is 15 residues. Unmatched junction bases numbered 4, after V lost 3 bases and J lost 2 bases.

This chain joins TRBV7-2 and TRBJ2-1, with 7 bases aligning to TRBD1. V shed 5 bases, J shed 5 bases, and the junction held 9 bases outside the gene matches. CDR1 is SGHTA and CDR2 is FQGNSA in the germline V gene. The CDR3 is 15 amino acids. The CDR3 nucleotides are TGTGCCAGCAGCCCCGGGACAGTAAGGAACAATGAGCAGTTCTTC. It encodes CASSPGTVRNNEQFF.

The J gene is TRBJ2-3, the V gene TRBV18, with TRBD2 identical over 9 bases. This CDR3 region has 17 residues. Germline values: CDR1 KGHSH, CDR2 LQKENI. V lost 0 bases, J lost 0 bases, and 4 bases stayed unmatched. The CDR3 loop is CASSPPTSGRSTDTQYF. CDR3 coding DNA: TGTGCCAGCTCACCACCGACTAGCGGCAGAAGCACAGATACGCAGTATTTT. The whole variable domain, filled in from reference TRBV18 and TRBJ2-3, reads NAGVMQNPRHLVRRRGQEARLRCSPMKGHSHVYWYRQLPEEGLKFMVYLQKENIIDESGMPKERFSAEFPKEGPSILRIQQVVRGDSAAYFCASSPPTSGRSTDTQYFGPGTRLTVL.

V is TRBV4-1 and J is TRBJ2-7, with 10 positions matching TRBD1. Looked up from germline, CDR1 is MGHRA and CDR2 is YSYEKL. The CDR3 sequence is 16 residues long. The J segment lost 3 bases and the V segment lost 0 bases, leaving 5 bases of the junction unmatched. The CDR3 DNA is TGCGCCAGCAGCCAAGATACATGGACAGGGGGCTACGAGCAGTACTTC. Translating it yields CASSQDTWTGGYEQYF.

The chain recombines TRBV19 with TRBJ1-1, with 7 positions matching TRBD1. The CDR3 is 15 amino acids. Germline CDR1 and CDR2: LNHDA and SQIVND (reference sequence). With 3 bases clipped from V and 7 bases from J, the junction kept 11 bases outside the gene matches. CDR3 coding DNA: TGTGCCAGTAGTATGAGCAGGGGGATTGCCAGTGAAGCTTTCTTT. Translation gives CASSMSRGIASEAFF.

J is TRBJ2-1 and V is TRBV28; 8 nucleotides line up with TRBD1. Germline CDR1 and CDR2: MDHEN and SYDVKM. This CDR3 region has 18 residues. With 3 bases clipped from V and 5 bases from J, the junction kept 15 bases outside the gene matches. DNA for the CDR3: TGTGCCAGCAGTTTCCCGCCTACAGGGGGAAGGAAGCACAATGAGCAGTTCTTC. As protein: CASSFPPTGGRKHNEQFF.

The chain is built from TRBV3-1 (or the pseudogene TRBV3-2) and TRBJ2-1; 13 bases align to TRBD2. The CDR3 runs 18 residues. The V gene end was trimmed by 1 base and the J gene end by 0 bases; junction bases not matched to a gene: 3. CDR1 is LGHDT, CDR2 YNNKEL, per germline (reference sequence). CDR3 region: CASSQGRTSGSSYNEQFF. The CDR3 DNA reads as TGTGCCAGCAGCCAAGGCCGGACTAGCGGGAGCTCCTACAATGAGCAGTTCTTC.

The J gene is TRBJ1-1, the V gene TRBV5-8; the D is unclear. The CDR3 consists of 15 residues. Between the trimmed V and J ends, which lost 1 base and 2 bases, there was a span of 12 bases. Germline lookup yields CDR1 SGHTS and CDR2 YDEGEE. The CDR3 spells CASSLMAVLNTEAFF. CDR3 nucleotides: TGTGCCAGCAGCTTGATGGCAGTTCTTAACACTGAAGCTTTCTTT.

This sequence joins TRBV3-1 (or the pseudogene TRBV3-2) and TRBJ2-7; no clear D gene. Trimming took off 0 bases at V and 0 bases at J, with 9 bases between the two ends. CDR1 is LGHDT and CDR2 is YNNKEL in the germline V gene (reference sequence). The CDR3 runs to 15 residues. The CDR3 is CASSQDHSNSYEQYF. DNA for the CDR3: TGTGCCAGCAGCCAAGATCATAGCAACTCCTACGAGCAGTACTTC.

The chain is built from TRBV11-3 and TRBJ2-7, with 8 bases lining up with TRBD2. The germline gives CDR1 SGHNT, CDR2 YENEEA. V was clipped by 5 bases and J by 3 bases; unmatched bases: 9. CDR3 length: 15 amino acids. The CDR3: CASSQSAGGVYEQYF. The CDR3 DNA sequence: TGTGCCAGCAGCCAATCGGCGGGGGGAGTCTACGAGCAGTACTTC.